A selection of T cell receptor beta chains follows, all from one sample in a study of CD8+CD57+ T cells in acquired aplastic anemia. Via MiXCR, TCRdb re-called the reads, giving one row per CDR3 protein. The sample has under 350,000 distinct CDR3 sequences, under 65% seen once. The sequencing sample was made of sorted CD4+, CD8+, or CD8+CD57+ T cells (not recorded which) from PBMCs. These receptors came from a human donor with aplastic anemia. Each CDR3 is given with its conserved first and last residue. The order of the fields is CDR3 protein, CDR3 DNA, clone size, D gene, J gene, V gene. The D gene is left open where the match is weak. Some rows have no size entry. The others give once, few or many, or a class for an expanded clone.

CDR3aa: CASSVGFSSYNEQFF
CDR3nt: TGTGCCAGCAGTGTAGGGTTTAGCTCCTACAATGAGCAGTTCTTC
abundance: few
d_gene: -
j_gene: TRBJ2-1
v_gene: TRBV27

CDR3aa: CATSSHDRGRYEQYF
CDR3nt: TGTGCCACCAGCAGTCACGACAGGGGGCGGTACGAGCAGTACTTC
abundance: -
d_gene: TRBD1
j_gene: TRBJ2-7
v_gene: TRBV15

CDR3aa: CSARVAGETQYF
CDR3nt: TGCAGTGCTAGAGTTGCCGGGGAGACCCAGTACTTC
abundance: once
d_gene: -
j_gene: TRBJ2-5
v_gene: TRBV20-1

CDR3aa: CATSGGTGVFGTDTQYF
CDR3nt: TGTGCCACCAGTGGAGGGACAGGGGTTTTTGGCACAGATACGCAGTATTTT
abundance: -
d_gene: TRBD1
j_gene: TRBJ2-3
v_gene: TRBV24-1

CDR3aa: CASSLQNTGIGGNTIYF
CDR3nt: TGTGCCAGCTCACTACAAAATACAGGGATTGGAGGAAACACCATATATTTT
abundance: -
d_gene: -
j_gene: TRBJ1-3
v_gene: TRBV18

CDR3aa: CASSLGEWGGQPQHF
CDR3nt: TGTGCCAGTAGTCTCGGGGAGTGGGGCGGGCAGCCCCAGCATTTT
abundance: many
d_gene: -
j_gene: TRBJ1-5
v_gene: TRBV19

CDR3aa: CSVYRTSGGGNEQFF
CDR3nt: TGCAGCGTTTACCGGACTAGCGGGGGGGGCAATGAGCAGTTCTTC
abundance: few
d_gene: TRBD2
j_gene: TRBJ2-1
v_gene: TRBV29-1

CDR3aa: CASSVTSGLETQYF
CDR3nt: TGTGCCAGCAGCGTTACCTCGGGGTTAGAGACCCAGTACTTC
abundance: -
d_gene: -
j_gene: TRBJ2-5
v_gene: TRBV2

CDR3aa: CASSQMLADPGDEQFF
CDR3nt: TGCGCCAGCAGCCAAATGCTAGCGGACCCCGGGGATGAGCAGTTCTTC
abundance: -
d_gene: TRBD2
j_gene: TRBJ2-1
v_gene: TRBV4-1

CDR3aa: CATSAGGGLTDTQYF
CDR3nt: TGTGCCACCAGTGCGGGGGGAGGGCTCACAGATACGCAGTATTTT
abundance: -
d_gene: TRBD2
j_gene: TRBJ2-3
v_gene: TRBV24-1

CDR3aa: CASSLGKGAWSPLHF
CDR3nt: TGTGCCAGCAGCTTAGGGAAGGGGGCATGGTCACCCCTCCACTTT
abundance: -
d_gene: TRBD1
j_gene: TRBJ1-6
v_gene: TRBV7-9

CDR3aa: CASSQSADTQYF
CDR3nt: TGTGCCAGCAGCCAAAGTGCAGATACGCAGTATTTT
abundance: few
d_gene: -
j_gene: TRBJ2-3
v_gene: TRBV3-1